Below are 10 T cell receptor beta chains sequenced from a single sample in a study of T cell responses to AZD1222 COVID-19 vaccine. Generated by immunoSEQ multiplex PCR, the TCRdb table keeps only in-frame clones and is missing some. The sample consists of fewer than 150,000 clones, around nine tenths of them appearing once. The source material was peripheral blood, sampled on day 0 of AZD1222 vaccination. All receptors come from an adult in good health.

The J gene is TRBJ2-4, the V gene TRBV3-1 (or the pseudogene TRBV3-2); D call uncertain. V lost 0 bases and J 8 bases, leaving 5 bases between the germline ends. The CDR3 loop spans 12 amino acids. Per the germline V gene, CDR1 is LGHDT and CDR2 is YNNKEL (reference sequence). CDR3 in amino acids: CASSQDLDIQYF. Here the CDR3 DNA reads TGTGCCAGCAGCCAAGATTTAGACATTCAGTACTTC.

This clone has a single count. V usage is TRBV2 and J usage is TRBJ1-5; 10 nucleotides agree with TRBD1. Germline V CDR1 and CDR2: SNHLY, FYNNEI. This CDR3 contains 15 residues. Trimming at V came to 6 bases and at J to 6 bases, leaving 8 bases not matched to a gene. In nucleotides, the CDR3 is TGTGCCAGCAGAGGGGACAGGGGTTCCCGTCAGCCCCAGCATTTT. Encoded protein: CASRGDRGSRQPQHF.

The DNA of the CDR3 is TGTGCCAGCAGCTTGGGAAAGACTACTGGCTACACCTTC. Translation: CASSLGKTTGYTF. The chain recombines TRBV5-5 with TRBJ1-2; D is unresolved. This CDR3 is built from 13 residues. Germline V gene sequence: CDR1 SGHKS, CDR2 YYEKEE (reference sequence). The V end was cut by 0 bases, the J end by 7 bases, with 10 bases between. Based on the CDR3 plus reference TRBV5-5 and TRBJ1-2, the full variable domain is DAGVTQSPTHLIKTRGQQVTLRCSPISGHKSVSWYQQVLGQGPQFIFQYYEKEERGRGNFPDRFSARQFPNYSSELNVNALLLGDSALYLCASSLGKTTGYTFGSGTRLTVV.

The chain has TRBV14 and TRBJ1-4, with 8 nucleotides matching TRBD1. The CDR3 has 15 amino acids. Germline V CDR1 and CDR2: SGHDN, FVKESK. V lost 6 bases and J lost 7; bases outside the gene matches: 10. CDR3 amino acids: CASRRQGQRREKLFF. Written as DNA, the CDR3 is TGTGCCAGCAGACGACAGGGGCAACGGCGTGAAAAACTGTTTTTT.

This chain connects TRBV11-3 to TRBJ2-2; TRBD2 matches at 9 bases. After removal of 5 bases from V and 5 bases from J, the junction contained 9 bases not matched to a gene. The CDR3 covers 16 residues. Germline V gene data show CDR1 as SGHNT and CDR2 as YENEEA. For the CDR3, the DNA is TGTGCCAGCAGCCCCGGTGGGAGCGGGAGGACCGGGGAGCTGTTTTTT. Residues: CASSPGGSGRTGELFF.

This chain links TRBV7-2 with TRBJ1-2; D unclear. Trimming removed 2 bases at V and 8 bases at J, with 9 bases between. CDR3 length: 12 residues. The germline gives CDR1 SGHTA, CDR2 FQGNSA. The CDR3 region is CASSLTAGGYTF. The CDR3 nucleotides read TGTGCCAGCAGCTTAACAGCAGGCGGCTACACCTTC.

This CDR3 reads CASSFLSGPTYEQYF. In DNA form, the CDR3 reads TGCGCCAGCAGCTTTCTCAGCGGGCCTACCTACGAGCAGTACTTC. The V gene is TRBV5-1, the J gene TRBJ2-7; possibly TRBD2 for D (6 bases). Trimming cost V 2 bases and J 2 bases, with 14 bases left between them. Germline V gene lookup returns CDR1 SGHRS and CDR2 YFSETQ. The CDR3 has 15 residues.

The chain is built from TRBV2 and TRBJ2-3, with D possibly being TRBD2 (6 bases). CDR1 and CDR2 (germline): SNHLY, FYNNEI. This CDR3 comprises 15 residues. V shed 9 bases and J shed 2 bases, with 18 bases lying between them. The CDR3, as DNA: TGTGCCAGGGAGGGATGGGGTCGGAACACAGATACGCAGTATTTT. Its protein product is CAREGWGRNTDTQYF. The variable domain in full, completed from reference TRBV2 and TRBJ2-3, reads EPEVTQTPSHQVTQMGQEVILRCVPISNHLYFYWYRQILGQKVEFLVSFYNNEISEKSEIFDDQFSVERPDGSNFTLKIRSTKLEDSAMYFCAREGWGRNTDTQYFGPGTRLTVL.

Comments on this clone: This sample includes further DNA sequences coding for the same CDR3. The CDR3 here is CASSPPQGNYGYTF. CDR3 DNA: TGCGCCAGCAGCCCCCCGCAGGGCAACTATGGCTACACCTTC. The chain recombines TRBV5-1 with TRBJ1-2; D is possibly TRBD1 (5 bases). The V gene's germline CDR1 is SGHRS and CDR2 YFSETQ. The CDR3 has 14 residues. Between the trimmed V and J ends, which lost 4 bases and 2 bases, there was a span of 12 bases. Together with reference TRBV5-1 and TRBJ1-2, the CDR3 gives the full variable domain: KAGVTQTPRYLIKTRGQQVTLSCSPISGHRSVSWYQQTPGQGLQFLFEYFSETQRNKGNFPGRFSGRQFSNSRSEMNVSTLELGDSALYLCASSPPQGNYGYTFGSGTRLTVV.

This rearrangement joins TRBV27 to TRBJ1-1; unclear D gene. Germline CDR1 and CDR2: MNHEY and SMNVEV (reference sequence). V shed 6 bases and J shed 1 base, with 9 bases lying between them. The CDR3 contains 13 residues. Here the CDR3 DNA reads TGTGCCAGCAGCCCTCGTTGGAACACTGAAGCTTTCTTT. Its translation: CASSPRWNTEAFF.